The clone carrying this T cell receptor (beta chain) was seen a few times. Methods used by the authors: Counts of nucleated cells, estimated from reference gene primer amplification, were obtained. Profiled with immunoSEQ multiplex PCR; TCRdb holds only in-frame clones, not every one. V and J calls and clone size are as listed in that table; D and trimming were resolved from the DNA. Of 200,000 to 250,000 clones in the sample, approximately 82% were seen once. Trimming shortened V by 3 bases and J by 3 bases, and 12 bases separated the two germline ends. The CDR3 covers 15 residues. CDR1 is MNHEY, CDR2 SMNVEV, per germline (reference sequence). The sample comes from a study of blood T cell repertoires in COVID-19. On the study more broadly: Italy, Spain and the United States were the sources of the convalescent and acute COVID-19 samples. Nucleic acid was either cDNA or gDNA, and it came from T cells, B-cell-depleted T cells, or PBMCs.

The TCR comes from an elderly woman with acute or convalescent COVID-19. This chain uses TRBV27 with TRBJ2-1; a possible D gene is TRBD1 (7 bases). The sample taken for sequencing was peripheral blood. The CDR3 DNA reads TGTGCCAGCAGTTTTGCGGGACAGAGCTACAATGAGCAGTTCTTC. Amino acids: CASSFAGQSYNEQFF.